This TCR beta chain is from a study of CD4 T cells in relation to SARS-CoV-2 and coronaviruses. Study-level background: Crossreactive spike epitopes shared across donors were mapped to their HLA restriction.

The unexposed donors gave CD4+ T cells in about 2011-2019, prior to COVID-19. CD4+ T cells were isolated from the cells after 10 days of culture. As cell numbers allowed, unexposed-donor CD4+ T cells faced SARS-CoV-2 S/N and four cold-coronavirus spikes. Clones were sequenced by immunoSEQ multiplex PCR, and TCRdb holds only the in-frame ones, with some missing. This sample has around 20,000 clones, with around 78% found just once. V was cut by 1 base and J by 1 base, with 16 bases left in between. In germline, CDR1 is LNHNV, CDR2 YYDKDF (reference sequence). This CDR3 has 17 amino acids. Comment on this clone: Its specificity is unknown.

The specimen sequenced was CD4+ T cells from PBMCs, cultured in vitro. This rearrangement joins TRBV15 to TRBJ1-2, with D unresolved. The source of this sequence is a human donor in good health. CDR3 sequence reads: CATSRGSRWAGNYGYTF. CDR3 nucleotides: TGTGCCACCAGCAGAGGTTCTCGGTGGGCGGGTAACTATGGCTACACCTTC.